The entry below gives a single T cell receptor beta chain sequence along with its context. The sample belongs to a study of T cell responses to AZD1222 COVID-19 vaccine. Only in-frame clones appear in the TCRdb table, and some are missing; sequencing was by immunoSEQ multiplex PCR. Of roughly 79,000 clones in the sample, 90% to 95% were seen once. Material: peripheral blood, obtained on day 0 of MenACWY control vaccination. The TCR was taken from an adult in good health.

CDR3 bases: TGTGCCAGCTTCAAGCGGGAGTCCGCCCTCGGGCAGTACTTC. Encoded protein: CASFKRESALGQYF. The chain combines TRBV28 with TRBJ2-7; 8 nucleotides line up with TRBD2. There are 14 residues in the CDR3. Germline V lookup: CDR1 MDHEN, CDR2 SYDVKM. V was clipped by 8 bases and J by 9 bases; unmatched bases: 15.